This T cell receptor beta chain emerged from a study of control samples from healthy donors and cancer patients. CDR1 SGHNT and CDR2 YYREEE come from the germline V gene (reference sequence). The V end lost 3 bases, the J end lost 8 bases, and 14 bases lay between the germline ends. The CDR3 runs 13 residues. Data came from immunoSEQ multiplex PCR; TCRdb stores just in-frame clones and leaves some out. Of about 130,000 clones listed, just under 95% are singletons. The material sequenced was blood. This clonotype was sampled from a man aged 25-40 years in good health. The V gene is TRBV5-4, the J gene TRBJ1-1, with D maybe TRBD1 (5 bases). DNA for the CDR3: TGTGCCAGCAGCTCGGACACCCTCCCGGAAGCTTTCTTT. Translation gives CASSSDTLPEAFF.